This TCR beta chain was documented in a study of blood T cell repertoires in COVID-19 (dated by TCRdb to 2018 to 2021). With regard to the full study: Collaborator samples came from the United States, Italy and Spain and covered acute and convalescent phases of COVID-19. The material from the prospective study consisted of cDNA or gDNA derived from T cells, B-cell-depleted T cells, or PBMCs. The dataset comprised deeply sampled blood TCRbeta repertoires from subjects exposed to, actively infected with, or recovered from COVID-19. A freely available public database, intended as a resource for researchers studying the immune response to SARS-CoV-2, is where the repertoires were released. The samples were drawn from the first 160 participants of the ongoing ImmuneRACE study and from 950 to 1,500 subjects provided by 6 global collaborators. The sample metadata nearly always contained a de-identified subject ID, COVID-19 status, age in years and sex. Where HLA class I and class II types were available, the types were taken from metadata supplied by the sample provider, not from assay-based typing.

TCRbeta CDR3 regions were amplified from genomic DNA using the immunoSEQ Assay, a bias-controlled multiplex PCR. In the original analysis: The number of nucleated cells in each sample was estimated by amplification of reference gene primers within the assay. To quantify the absolute abundance of each unique TCRbeta CDR3 rearrangement, sequence reads were collapsed and filtered. For each sample, productive Simpson clonality was calculated as the square root of Simpson's diversity index over productive rearrangements. TCRdb retrieved this table from immuneACCESS and kept in-frame rearrangements only. Not all clones are present; in checked studies, unresolved V genes account for under half, and no reason is known for the remainder. The V and J calls and clone size were taken over from that table, and D and trimming were inferred from the DNA. The sample profile shows 85,000 to 100,000 clones; approximately 90% of them were found once. The ten largest clones capture approximately 1.5% of the sample.

V is cut by 3 bases and J by 5 bases, and the space between the germline ends is 16 bases. The CDR3 runs 15 residues from the cysteine to the phenylalanine. Only CDR3 DNA remains: 45 bases, in frame from the first base. Via the germline V gene (reference sequence), CDR1 is DFQATT and CDR2 SNEGSKA. This clone was counted a single time. This receptor's antigen is unknown. The record has no base qualities; no much larger clone is one base away. General study outcomes and caveats: How much clinical and demographic metadata was included differed by source and by participant, and the metadata was provided uncurated.

Each collaborating institution followed its own protocols to collect whole blood in K2EDTA tubes. Collaborator samples were shipped for TCRbeta analysis as frozen whole blood, isolated PBMCs, or DNA extracted from either sample type. Sequencing was performed on peripheral blood. The TCR sequence derives from a man in his 60s with acute or convalescent COVID-19. The rearrangement joined TRBV20-1 to TRBJ1-4, with no D gene named confidently. The sequence in DNA is TGCAGTGCTAGTCGTACGGGAGGCAGAAATGAAAAACTGTTTTTT. Its coded protein is CSASRTGGRNEKLFF.